This entry is about one TCR beta chain. Trimming stripped 5 bases from V and 5 bases from J, with 18 bases between. Germline V gene lookup returns CDR1 MDHEN and CDR2 SYDVKM. This CDR3 comprises 15 residues. The sample comes from a study of blood T cell repertoires in COVID-19. Across the study: PBMCs, B-cell-depleted T cells, or T cells provided the cDNA or gDNA that made up the material.

As handled by the study authors: Reference gene primer amplification gave estimated nucleated cell counts. TCRdb's copy holds only in-frame clones and misses some; the assay was immunoSEQ multiplex PCR. V and J calls plus clone size are reproduced from that table; the DNA served to infer D and trimming. The sample lists 350,000 to 550,000 clones, around nine tenths occurring once. Across 20 to 25 US areas, participants ranged in age from about 18 to 100 years. Participants reported their clinical history, and cohort assignment relied on those reports. Input material: PBMCs or T cells enriched from blood (not recorded which). V is TRBV28 and J is TRBJ1-2, with a possible D match to TRBD1 (5 bases). This TCR came from a woman aged 18 to 35 with acute COVID-19. CDR3 nucleotides: TGTGCCAGCAGTCCCTCGGCGACAGCGACATATGGCTACACCTTC. Residues: CASSPSATATYGYTF.